What follows is one T cell receptor (beta chain) and its context. The sample is drawn from a study of T cell changes during pregnancy in multiple sclerosis. In germline, CDR1 is SGDLS, CDR2 YYNGEE. V lost 1 base and J lost 9, with 10 bases in between. The CDR3 consists of 13 residues. Clones were sequenced by immunoSEQ multiplex PCR, and TCRdb holds only the in-frame ones, with some missing. The sample holds 70,000 to 95,000 clones, 90% to 95% seen once. The rearrangement joins TRBV9 to TRBJ2-2, with a possible D match to TRBD1 (5 bases). The clonotype comes from a female donor with multiple sclerosis, enrolled in a pregnancy study. The specimen was peripheral blood, collected in the first trimester of pregnancy. The CDR3 loop reads CASSVLSDRELFF. The CDR3, as DNA: TGTGCCAGCAGCGTACTCTCGGACAGGGAGCTGTTTTTT.